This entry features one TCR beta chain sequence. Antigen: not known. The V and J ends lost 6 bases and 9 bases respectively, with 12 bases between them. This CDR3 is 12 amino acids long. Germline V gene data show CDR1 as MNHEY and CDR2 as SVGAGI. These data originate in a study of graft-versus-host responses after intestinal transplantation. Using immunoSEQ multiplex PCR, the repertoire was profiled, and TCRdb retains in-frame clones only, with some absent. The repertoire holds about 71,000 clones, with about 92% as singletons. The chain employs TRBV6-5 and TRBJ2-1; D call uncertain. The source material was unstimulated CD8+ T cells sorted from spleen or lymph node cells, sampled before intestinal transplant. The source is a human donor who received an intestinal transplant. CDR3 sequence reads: CASSLDLLEQFF. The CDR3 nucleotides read TGTGCCAGCAGCCTCGACTTACTTGAGCAGTTCTTC.